One and the same sample provided the 19 T cell receptor beta chains below, sequenced in a study of blood T cell repertoires in COVID-19. TCRdb's table, derived via immunoSEQ multiplex PCR, lists solely in-frame clones and lacks some. The sample includes under 400,000 clones, about 90% of them seen just once. The sample taken for sequencing was peripheral blood. Receptors originate from a woman under 40 with COVID-19, enrolled during active disease.

This sequence joins TRBV10-2 and TRBJ2-7; maybe TRBD2 (7 bases). The V gene's germline CDR1 is WSHSY and CDR2 SAAADI. This CDR3 comprises 14 residues. The V gene lost 5 bases and the J gene lost 6 bases, with 17 bases spanning the gap. The CDR3 DNA sequence: TGCGCCAGCAGTAGGGGGGAGGGCCGGCGCGAGCAGTACTTC. It encodes CASSRGEGRREQYF.

The V call is TRBV7-2, the J call TRBJ2-7; TRBD1 matches at 7 bases. This CDR3 has 15 amino acids. CDR1 and CDR2 from the germline V gene are SGHTA and FQGNSA. Trimming took 4 bases from V and 2 from J; bases not matched to a gene: 8. The CDR3 nucleotides read TGTGCCAGCAGCTCCCAAGGGACAGACCCCTACGAGCAGTACTTC. Its protein is CASSSQGTDPYEQYF. The variable domain in full, completed from reference TRBV7-2 and TRBJ2-7, reads GAGVSQSPSNKVTEKGKDVELRCDPISGHTALYWYRQSLGQGLEFLIYFQGNSAPDKSGLPSDRFSAERTGGSVSTLTIQRTQQEDSAVYLCASSSQGTDPYEQYFGPGTRLTVT.

The chain has TRBV28 and TRBJ2-5; TRBD2 agrees at 10 bases. The CDR3 consists of 16 residues. Looked up from germline, CDR1 is MDHEN and CDR2 is SYDVKM. V dropped 1 base and J dropped 4; count of bases not matched to a gene: 6. CDR3 sequence (DNA): TGTGCCAGCAGTTTATTTTCTAGCGGGAGAGCAGAGACCCAGTACTTC. Residues: CASSLFSSGRAETQYF.

This sequence joins TRBV7-9 and TRBJ1-3; D uncertain. CDR1 is SEHNR and CDR2 is FQNEAQ in the germline V gene (reference sequence). The length of the CDR3 is 14 residues. V gave up 1 base and J gave up 2 bases, with 6 bases separating them. CDR3: CASSLGPAGNTIYF. CDR3 nucleotide sequence: TGTGCCAGCAGCTTAGGTCCTGCTGGAAACACCATATATTTT.

This chain links TRBV5-8 with TRBJ1-3; D remains unclear. From germline, CDR1 is SGHTS and CDR2 YDEGEE. V was trimmed by 0 bases and J by 0 bases, leaving 7 bases between them. The CDR3 runs 15 residues. CDR3 sequence (DNA): TGTGCCAGCAGCTTGGGGGCGAGCTCTGGAAACACCATATATTTT. It encodes CASSLGASSGNTIYF.

This clone has only one observation. The chain joins TRBV2 to TRBJ1-4; D remains unclear. V was clipped by 8 bases and J by 7 bases, with 20 bases between them. Germline CDR1 and CDR2: SNHLY and FYNNEI. The CDR3 covers 15 residues. The CDR3 region is CASQVRRPAGEKLFF. CDR3 coding DNA: TGTGCCAGCCAAGTAAGACGGCCGGCGGGTGAAAAACTGTTTTTT.

The rearrangement joins TRBV6-5 to TRBJ2-2; TRBD2 matches at 8 bases. CDR3 length: 15 residues. Germline CDR1 and CDR2: MNHEY and SVGAGI. J was trimmed by 4 bases and V by 10 bases; bases with no gene match: 11. CDR3 in amino acids: CATTKLGGATGELFF. For the CDR3, the DNA is TGTGCCACTACAAAGCTCGGGGGGGCCACCGGGGAGCTGTTTTTT.

The chain joins TRBV5-1 to TRBJ2-1; 7 bases are a match to TRBD2. The CDR3 extends over 16 amino acids. Germline V gene sequence: CDR1 SGHRS, CDR2 YFSETQ. With 4 bases clipped from V and 4 bases from J, the junction kept 11 bases outside the gene matches. CDR3 residues: CASSPPRLARYNEQFF. The DNA of the CDR3 is TGCGCCAGCAGCCCGCCCCGACTAGCTAGGTACAATGAGCAGTTCTTC.

The V gene is TRBV2, the J gene TRBJ2-7; TRBD2 might be the D (5 bases). CDR1 is SNHLY, CDR2 FYNNEI, per germline. CDR3 length: 15 amino acids. The V end was cut by 5 bases, the J end by 2 bases, with 16 bases between. The CDR3, as DNA: TGTGCCAGCAGTTCCCCCCCGGCGGGTACCTACGAGCAGTACTTC. Its translation: CASSSPPAGTYEQYF.

The chain couples TRBV4-1 to TRBJ2-2; 10 bases are a match to TRBD2. V shed 5 bases, J shed 0 bases, and the junction held 9 bases outside the gene matches. The germline V gene has CDR1 MGHRA and CDR2 YSYEKL. The CDR3 runs 18 residues. The CDR3 coding sequence is TGCGCCAGCAGCACGGGTAGCGGGAGGCCTCCGAACACCGGGGAGCTGTTTTTT. This gives the protein CASSTGSGRPPNTGELFF.

The chain recombines TRBV5-1 with TRBJ1-4; no clear D. The germline gives CDR1 SGHRS, CDR2 YFSETQ. The CDR3 is made up of 15 amino acids. V was clipped by 0 bases and J by 0 bases, with 6 bases between them. CDR3: CASSLDSATNEKLFF. Here the CDR3 DNA reads TGCGCCAGCAGCTTGGACAGTGCAACTAATGAAAAACTGTTTTTT.

J is TRBJ2-3 and V is TRBV7-9; 11 bases are shared with TRBD2. Trimming took 10 bases from V and 0 from J; bases not matched to a gene: 6. In germline, CDR1 is SEHNR, CDR2 FQNEAQ (reference sequence). The CDR3 extends over 15 amino acids. This chain's CDR3 is CAIAGGPESTDTQYF. The CDR3 bases are TGTGCCATAGCGGGAGGGCCGGAAAGCACAGATACGCAGTATTTT.

J is TRBJ2-2 and V is TRBV28; D is unresolved. V lost 3 bases to trimming and J lost 5 bases, with 7 bases between them. This CDR3 has 13 amino acids. Germline CDR1 and CDR2: MDHEN and SYDVKM. The CDR3 sequence: CASSFPYTGELFF. The DNA for the CDR3 is TGTGCCAGCAGTTTCCCTTATACCGGGGAGCTGTTTTTT. The full variable domain, rest sourced from reference TRBV28 and TRBJ2-2, is DVKVTQSSRYLVKRTGEKVFLECVQDMDHENMFWYRQDPGLGLRLIYFSYDVKMKEKGDIPEGYSVSREKKERFSLILESASTNQTSMYLCASSFPYTGELFFGEGSRLTVL.

With respect to this clone: An end of the junction does not agree with germline; a read error may underlie this. The chain has TRBV10-2 and TRBJ1-1; D gene ambiguous. The germline V gene encodes CDR1 WSHSY and CDR2 SAAADI. CDR3 size: 12 residues. The CDR3 nucleotides read TGCGCCAGCAGTGATACCTCATACGTGAGCGAATTT. It specifies CASSDTSYVSEF.

This sequence joins TRBV2 and TRBJ1-2; the match to TRBD1 covers 9 bases. CDR1 is SNHLY and CDR2 is FYNNEI in the germline V gene. V lost 6 bases, J lost 6 bases, and 2 bases stayed unmatched. This CDR3 region has 12 residues. The CDR3 loop reads CASSRQGDGYTF. The CDR3 nucleotides are TGTGCCAGCAGCAGACAGGGGGATGGCTACACCTTC.

V is TRBV6-5 and J is TRBJ2-6; unclear D gene. Between the trimmed V and J ends, which lost 2 bases and 0 bases, there was a span of 5 bases. The germline V gene has CDR1 MNHEY and CDR2 SVGAGI. This CDR3 spans 15 amino acids. This CDR3 reads CASSYLVSGANVLTF. DNA of the CDR3: TGTGCCAGCAGTTACCTCGTCTCTGGGGCCAACGTCCTGACTTTC.

This clone was detected only once. V and J are TRBV18 and TRBJ2-2, with D possibly being TRBD1 (5 bases). Germline V gene sequence: CDR1 KGHSH, CDR2 LQKENI. Trimming left V 6 bases short and J 4 bases short, with 9 bases between. The CDR3 covers 13 residues. The CDR3 loop reads CASSQGSTGELFF. The CDR3 DNA reads as TGTGCCAGCTCCCAGGGATCCACCGGGGAGCTGTTTTTT.

The V call is TRBV15, the J call TRBJ1-3; D may be TRBD1 (6 bases). Deletions cut 7 bases from V and 0 bases from J, with 13 bases between. The CDR3 spans 15 residues. The germline V gene has CDR1 LNHNV and CDR2 YYDKDF (reference sequence). CDR3 sequence: CATIISRGSGNTIYF. DNA of the CDR3: TGTGCCACCATCATAAGCAGGGGCTCTGGAAACACCATATATTTT.

The rearrangement uses TRBV7-3 and TRBJ2-7, with 12 positions matching TRBD1. J was trimmed by 3 bases and V by 4 bases; bases with no gene match: 7. There are 16 residues in the CDR3. Germline V gene sequence: CDR1 SGHTA, CDR2 FQGTGA. CDR3 sequence (DNA): TGTGCCAGCAGCTCCGCTAGGGACAGGGGGCTCTACGAGCAGTACTTC. Residues: CASSSARDRGLYEQYF. Variable domain in full (rest from reference TRBV7-3 and TRBJ2-7): GAGVSQTPSNKVTEKGKYVELRCDPISGHTALYWYRQSLGQGPEFLIYFQGTGAADDSGLPNDRFFAVRPEGSVSTLKIQRTERGDSAVYLCASSSARDRGLYEQYFGPGTRLTVT.